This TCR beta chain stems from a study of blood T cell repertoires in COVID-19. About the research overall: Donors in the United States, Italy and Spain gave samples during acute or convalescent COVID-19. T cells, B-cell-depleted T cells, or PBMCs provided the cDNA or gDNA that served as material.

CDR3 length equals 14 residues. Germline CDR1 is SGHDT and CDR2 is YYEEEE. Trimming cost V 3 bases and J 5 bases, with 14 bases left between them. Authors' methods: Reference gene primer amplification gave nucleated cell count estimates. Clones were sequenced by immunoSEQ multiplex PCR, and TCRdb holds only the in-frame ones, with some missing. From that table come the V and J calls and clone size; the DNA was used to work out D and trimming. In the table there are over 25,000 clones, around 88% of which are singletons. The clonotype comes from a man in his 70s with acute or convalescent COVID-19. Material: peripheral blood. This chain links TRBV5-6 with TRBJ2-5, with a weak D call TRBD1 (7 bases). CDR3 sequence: CASSSRSGGETQYF. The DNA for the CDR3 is TGTGCCAGCAGCTCCCGATCAGGGGGGGAGACCCAGTACTTC.